This T cell receptor (beta chain) was sequenced in a study of cytomegalovirus exposure and HLA in healthy donors. Study details: A subsequent analysis reported that the roughly 130 validation repertoires were produced on the same platform that had also been used for the 666 first-cohort repertoires.

TCRdb keeps only in-frame clones here, not all; method: immunoSEQ multiplex PCR. This table has roughly 120,000 clones, about nine tenths appearing once. The donors belonged to the approximately 120-subject validation cohort, separate from the roughly 650-subject first cohort. Germline assignment: CDR1 SNHLY and CDR2 FYNNEI. Trimming cost V 5 bases and J 8 bases; bases outside gene matches: 9. CDR3 length: 14 residues. Material: PBMCs. This clonotype originated in a woman aged 18-30 years in good health and CMV-seronegative. The V call is TRBV2, the J call TRBJ1-3, with 7 bases fitting TRBD1. CDR3 coding DNA: TGTGCCAGCAGTCCCGACGGAGGGGGCGACACCATATATTTT. This sequence encodes CASSPDGGGDTIYF. Full variable domain (remainder filled in from reference TRBV2 and TRBJ1-3): EPEVTQTPSHQVTQMGQEVILRCVPISNHLYFYWYRQILGQKVEFLVSFYNNEISEKSEIFDDQFSVERPDGSNFTLKIRSTKLEDSAMYFCASSPDGGGDTIYFGEGSWLTVV.